This T cell receptor beta chain was identified in a study of OX40 agonist ivuxolimab in advanced cancers. Across the study: Every 2 weeks, ivuxolimab was infused into the patients intravenously at between 0.01 and 10 mg/kg. General study results and limits: People who partly responded at 0.1-3.0 mg/kg had some of the least clonal expansion seen.

The CDR3 totals 13 residues. CDR1 is LNHDA, CDR2 SQIVND, per germline (reference sequence). The germline V and J ends were trimmed by 8 bases and 6 bases, with 14 bases remaining between them. Sequencing was performed with immunoSEQ multiplex PCR; in TCRdb, only in-frame clones are kept and a portion is missing. The sample includes tens of thousands of clones, 91% seen only once; the top ten take 4.9%. As to this clone: Its target is not known.

The sequenced sample was CD4+ or CD8+ T cells sorted from blood, obtained in a trial of the OX40 agonist ivuxolimab. The sequence was obtained from an adult with an advanced solid tumor such as melanoma, head and neck, liver or kidney cancer. J is TRBJ1-5 and V is TRBV19; D is uncertain. The CDR3 is CASLSAWSQPQHF. In nucleotides, the CDR3 is TGTGCCAGTCTCTCAGCCTGGAGTCAGCCCCAGCATTTT. Full variable domain (missing parts from reference TRBV19 and TRBJ1-5): DGGITQSPKYLFRKEGQNVTLSCEQNLNHDAMYWYRQDPGQGLRLIYYSQIVNDFQKGDIAEGYSVSREKKESFPLTVTSAQKNPTAFYLCASLSAWSQPQHFGDGTRLSIL.